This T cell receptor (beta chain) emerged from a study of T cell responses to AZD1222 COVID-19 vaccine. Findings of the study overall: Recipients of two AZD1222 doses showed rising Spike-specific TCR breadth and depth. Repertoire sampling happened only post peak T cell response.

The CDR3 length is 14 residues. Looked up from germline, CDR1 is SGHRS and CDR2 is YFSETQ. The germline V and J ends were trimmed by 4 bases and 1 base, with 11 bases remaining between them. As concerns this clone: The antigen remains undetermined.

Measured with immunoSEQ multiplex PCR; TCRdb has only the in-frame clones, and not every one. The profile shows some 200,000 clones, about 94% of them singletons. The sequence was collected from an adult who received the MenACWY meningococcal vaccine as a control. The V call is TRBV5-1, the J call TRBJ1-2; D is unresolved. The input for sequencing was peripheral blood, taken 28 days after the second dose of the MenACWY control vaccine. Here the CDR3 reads CASSPDGLNYGYTF. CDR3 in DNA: TGCGCCAGCAGCCCGGACGGACTTAACTATGGCTACACCTTC. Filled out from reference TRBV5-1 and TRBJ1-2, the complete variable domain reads KAGVTQTPRYLIKTRGQQVTLSCSPISGHRSVSWYQQTPGQGLQFLFEYFSETQRNKGNFPGRFSGRQFSNSRSEMNVSTLELGDSALYLCASSPDGLNYGYTFGSGTRLTVV.